This T cell receptor (beta chain) was captured by sequencing in a study of blood T cells in healthy people across ages. Background on the study: Per every two T cells, about one barcoded beta molecule was captured by template switching.

PCR was performed a second time for 7 to 11 cycles using a sample-barcoded 5' primer and a J-beta primer mix. TCRdb recomputed calls from the 5' RACE reads with MiXCR, one row per CDR3 protein. Of 750,000 to 850,000 distinct CDR3 sequences in the sample, around 25% were seen once. This CDR3 contains 20 residues. Germline V gives CDR1 SGHVS, CDR2 FNYEAQ. V dropped 2 bases and J dropped 5; count of bases not matched to a gene: 20. These data were also filed under a second study, of T cells of mothers and their children.

This receptor was obtained from a boy aged 5 to 17 in good health. J is TRBJ2-5 and V is TRBV7-6; 10 nucleotides align to TRBD1. The sample was blood. The CDR3, as DNA: TGTGCCAGCAGCTTACGGGGACAGGGGCCCCTAGGGCGGGAGATGGAGACCCAGTACTTC. Protein sequence: CASSLRGQGPLGREMETQYF. Drawing the rest from reference TRBV7-6 and TRBJ2-5, the complete variable domain is GAGVSQSPRYKVTKRGQDVALRCDPISGHVSLYWYRQALGQGPEFLTYFNYEAQQDKSGLPNDRFSAERPEGSISTLTIQRTEQRDSAMYRCASSLRGQGPLGREMETQYFGPGTRLLVL.